The 25 T cell receptor beta chains below all came from one sample that was sequenced in a study of identical twins (dated by TCRdb to the mid-2010s). The library was obtained by 5' RACE. For sequencing, an Illumina HiSeq 2000 was employed. TCRdb trimmed the raw reads at Q25, called clones with MiXCR and kept productive beta chains. Every entry covers one CDR3 protein and lists the most common genes and DNA from its rows. Within this sample are roughly 350,000 distinct CDR3 sequences, with approximately 8.8% of them counted one time only. Of the sample, more than 8% is held by the ten largest clones. Sample: naive T cells sorted from blood. The cell subset or site label, as the study defines it: cells isolated with a human naive T-cell isolation kit. The receptors here all came from a woman in her 50s in good health.

This clonotype was picked up a small number of times. The rearrangement joins TRBV4-2 to TRBJ1-2; no clear D. The CDR3 length is 12 residues. V was shortened by 1 base and J by 5 bases, with 5 bases between the two germline ends. CDR1 is LGHNA, CDR2 YNFKEQ, per germline. The CDR3 DNA reads as TGTGCCAGCAGCCAAGTACAGTATGGCTACACCTTC. Protein sequence: CASSQVQYGYTF.

This clonotype occurred a few times. The CDR3 DNA is TGTGCCAGCACTGGGAACCAAGAGACCCAGTACTTC. As protein: CASTGNQETQYF. This chain joins TRBV12-3 or TRBV12-4 and TRBJ2-5; D is uncertain. The CDR3 extends over 12 amino acids. Trimming left V 7 bases short and J 0 bases short, with 6 bases between.

This sequence joins TRBV11-2 and TRBJ1-2; TRBD1 matches at 9 bases. This CDR3 region has 15 residues. The ends lost 4 bases at V and 4 bases at J; junction bases unmatched: 7. The germline gives CDR1 SGHAT, CDR2 FQNNGV. The CDR3 DNA sequence: TGTGCCAGCAGCTCACCGGGACAGGGACCCTATGGCTACACCTTC. Encoded protein: CASSSPGQGPYGYTF.

This clonotype has ten or more counts. The V gene is TRBV20-1, the J gene TRBJ2-5; no clear D gene. CDR1 is DFQATT, CDR2 SNEGSKA, per germline (reference sequence). V lost 3 bases and J lost 5, with 16 bases in between. The CDR3 consists of 14 residues. CDR3 DNA sequence: TGCAGTGCTAGGAGGCTGGGGTTTGGGGAGACCCAGTACTTC. This sequence encodes CSARRLGFGETQYF.

This clonotype has only a few counts. J is TRBJ1-1 and V is TRBV20-1, with D maybe TRBD1 (6 bases). The V end lost 7 bases, the J end lost 0 bases, and 18 bases lay between the germline ends. The germline V gene encodes CDR1 DFQATT and CDR2 SNEGSKA (reference sequence). The CDR3 length is 15 residues. The CDR3 bases are TGCAGTGTCGGTCGAGGACAGTCCATGAACACTGAAGCTTTCTTT. Its translation is CSVGRGQSMNTEAFF.

The rearrangement joins TRBV15 to TRBJ1-1; TRBD1 matches 8 bases. This CDR3 is 16 amino acids long. The J segment lost 4 bases and the V segment lost 1 base, leaving 8 bases of the junction unmatched. CDR1 is LNHNV and CDR2 is YYDKDF in the germline V gene (reference sequence). Written as DNA, the CDR3 is TGTGCCACCAGCAGAGGATCTCGGACAGGGCGCACTGAAGCTTTCTTT. This codes for CATSRGSRTGRTEAFF.

This rearrangement joins TRBV3-1 to TRBJ2-5, with 9 bases that match TRBD1. Germline V gene lookup returns CDR1 LGHDT and CDR2 YNNKEL (reference sequence). The CDR3 spans 14 residues. J was trimmed by 5 bases and V by 4 bases; bases with no gene match: 5. CDR3 region: CASSLGQGSETQYF. The CDR3 DNA reads as TGTGCCAGCAGCCTGGGACAGGGAAGCGAGACCCAGTACTTC.

This clonotype was seen only a few times. V is TRBV28 and J is TRBJ2-7; unclear D gene. Germline CDR1 is MDHEN and CDR2 is SYDVKM. This CDR3 spans 14 amino acids. The V end lost 7 bases, the J end lost 3 bases, and 16 bases lay between the germline ends. The CDR3 coding sequence is TGTGCCAGCAAAGGCAGTGGGCCCGGCTACGAGCAGTACGTC. Its protein is CASKGSGPGYEQYV.

V and J are TRBV10-3 and TRBJ2-7, with a tentative D call TRBD1 (5 bases). The CDR3 sequence is 11 residues long. Germline CDR1 and CDR2: ENHRY and SYGVKD. The V and J ends lost 11 bases and 3 bases respectively, with 11 bases between them. The CDR3: CAVDTFYEQYF. Here the CDR3 DNA reads TGTGCCGTGGACACTTTCTACGAGCAGTACTTC.

This clonotype was counted between two and nine times. The gene calls are TRBV27 and TRBJ2-2; unclear D gene. The CDR3 extends over 16 amino acids. Germline values: CDR1 MNHEY, CDR2 SMNVEV (reference sequence). V was shortened by 0 bases and J by 4 bases, with 12 bases between the two germline ends. CDR3 nucleotide sequence: TGTGCCAGCAGTTTATCCGGGCGGCAGCTCACCGGGGAGCTGTTTTTT. Protein product: CASSLSGRQLTGELFF.

This clonotype was seen more than once but under ten times. The V gene is TRBV29-1, the J gene TRBJ2-5; TRBD2 might be the D (6 bases). Germline V gives CDR1 SQVTM, CDR2 ANQGSEA. Trimming removed 4 bases at V and 4 bases at J, with 16 bases between. The CDR3 consists of 14 residues. CDR3 nucleotide sequence: TGCAGCGTTGGCCCCGGGTTGCGGGGAGAGACCCAGTACTTC. Protein product: CSVGPGLRGETQYF.

In this sample, this clonotype turned up many times. The V and J genes are TRBV12-3 or TRBV12-4 and TRBJ2-2; D gene uncertain. The V end was cut by 3 bases, the J end by 6 bases, with 5 bases between. The CDR3 has 12 amino acids. CDR3 in DNA: TGTGCCAGCAGTTTGGGTGCCGGGGAGCTGTTTTTT. This encodes CASSLGAGELFF.

DNA of the CDR3: TGTGCCAGCAGCGACAGGGGCGATCAGCCCCAGCATTTT. Amino acid sequence: CASSDRGDQPQHF. The rearrangement uses TRBV7-2 and TRBJ1-5; TRBD1 agrees at 8 bases. This CDR3 is 13 amino acids long. Germline CDR1 reads SGHTA; CDR2 reads FQGNSA. J gave up 5 bases and V 5 bases, and 2 bases lay outside the gene matches. The whole variable domain, remainder taken from reference TRBV7-2 and TRBJ1-5, is GAGVSQSPSNKVTEKGKDVELRCDPISGHTALYWYRQSLGQGLEFLIYFQGNSAPDKSGLPSDRFSAERTGGSVSTLTIQRTQQEDSAVYLCASSDRGDQPQHFGDGTRLSIL.

This clonotype appeared many times. The J gene is TRBJ1-5, the V gene TRBV24-1, with TRBD1 as a possible D gene (5 bases). There are 13 residues in the CDR3. V dropped 5 bases and J dropped 2 bases, with 6 bases sitting between them. The germline V gene encodes CDR1 KGHDR and CDR2 SFDVKD. The CDR3 DNA is TGTGCCACCAGTGGGGGGGGCAATCAGCCCCAGCATTTT. It yields the protein CATSGGGNQPQHF.

The chain joins TRBV7-9 to TRBJ2-3; the D gene is possibly TRBD1 (5 bases). The CDR3 length is 12 residues. The V gene's germline CDR1 is SEHNR and CDR2 FQNEAQ (reference sequence). Trimming shortened V by 8 bases and J by 5 bases, and 11 bases separated the two germline ends. The CDR3 spells CASARRGDTQYF. In DNA form, the CDR3 reads TGTGCCAGCGCCCGTAGGGGAGATACGCAGTATTTT.

This chain joins TRBV14 and TRBJ1-5, with D perhaps matching TRBD1 (5 bases). Deletions cut 5 bases from V and 0 bases from J, with 26 bases between. Germline CDR1 and CDR2: SGHDN and FVKESK. The length of the CDR3 is 20 residues. The CDR3 nucleotides read TGTGCCAGCAGCTACCTTCGCGCGAGACAGCGACTCAATAGCAATCAGCCCCAGCATTTT. This encodes CASSYLRARQRLNSNQPQHF.

This clonotype was observed at least ten times. The rearrangement joins TRBV29-1 to TRBJ1-5; maybe TRBD1 (5 bases). Trimming took off 2 bases at V and 5 bases at J, with 13 bases between the two ends. Per germline, CDR1 SQVTM and CDR2 ANQGSEA. The CDR3 covers 14 residues. The CDR3 DNA sequence: TGCAGCGTTGAATCCGGCAGGGATTATCAGCCCCAGCATTTT. Protein product: CSVESGRDYQPQHF.

This clonotype has just a few counts. CDR3 nucleotide sequence: TGCGCCAGCAGCGAGGGGTTAGTCTACGAGCAGTACTTC. Residues: CASSEGLVYEQYF. V usage is TRBV10-2 and J usage is TRBJ2-7, with D perhaps given as TRBD1 or TRBD2 (5 bases each). Per the germline V gene, CDR1 is WSHSY and CDR2 is SAAADI. The CDR3 has 13 residues. Trimming took off 6 bases at V and 3 bases at J, with 12 bases between the two ends.

This clonotype turned up a few times. V is TRBV29-1 and J is TRBJ2-5, with D tentatively TRBD1 (6 bases). Trimming stripped 6 bases from V and 2 bases from J, with 10 bases between. This CDR3 has 12 residues. From germline, CDR1 is SQVTM and CDR2 ANQGSEA. This CDR3 reads CSVDRIQETQYF. The CDR3 DNA reads as TGCAGCGTCGACAGGATTCAAGAGACCCAGTACTTC.

This clonotype has a count of ten or more. The chain joins TRBV6-6 to TRBJ2-4; 8 bases fit TRBD1. This CDR3 comprises 12 residues. Germline CDR1 reads MNHNY; CDR2 reads SVGAGI (reference sequence). Losses at the gene ends were 10 bases for V and 2 bases for J; bases not matched to a gene: 1. The CDR3 loop reads CATGGSKNIQYF. CDR3 bases: TGTGCCACAGGGGGCTCCAAAAACATTCAGTACTTC.

This clonotype was counted only a few times. The CDR3, as DNA: TGCGCCAGCAGCTCCGGACTAGCGGGAGGCACCCCGGGCACAGATACGCAGTATTTT. It yields the protein CASSSGLAGGTPGTDTQYF. V and J are TRBV5-1 and TRBJ2-3, with 14 bases matching TRBD2. CDR1 SGHRS and CDR2 YFSETQ come from the germline V gene. Trimming took 3 bases from V and 1 from J; bases not matched to a gene: 10. This CDR3 has 19 amino acids.

This clonotype was detected many times. The CDR3 region is CASINDGDEQFF. The CDR3 bases are TGTGCCAGCATCAACGACGGCGATGAGCAGTTCTTC. The chain combines TRBV6-2 or TRBV6-3 with TRBJ2-1; D gene unclear. From germline, CDR1 is MNHEY and CDR2 SVGEGT. V was cut by 7 bases and J by 8 bases, with 12 bases left in between. This CDR3 is 12 amino acids long.

This clonotype showed up many times. The chain carries TRBV5-1 and TRBJ2-2; 10 nucleotides align to TRBD2. V dropped 0 bases and J dropped 3; count of bases not matched to a gene: 2. This CDR3 is built from 16 residues. Germline loops: CDR1 SGHRS, CDR2 YFSETQ. CDR3 bases: TGCGCCAGCAGCTTGGGGCTAGCGGGGGACACCGGGGAGCTGTTTTTT. Protein sequence: CASSLGLAGDTGELFF.

This clonotype was found a few times. The rearrangement uses TRBV7-9 and TRBJ2-2; D is possibly TRBD1 or TRBD2 (5 bases each). The germline CDR1 and CDR2 sequences are SEHNR and FQNEAQ (reference sequence). V shed 4 bases and J shed 2 bases, with 17 bases lying between them. There are 17 residues in the CDR3. The DNA of the CDR3 is TGTGCCAGCAGCTCCCAGGGACCTAGCAGAAACACCGGGGAGCTGTTTTTT. It encodes CASSSQGPSRNTGELFF.

This clonotype has more than one count but fewer than ten. This chain links TRBV4-2 with TRBJ2-7; D perhaps matches TRBD2 (6 bases). Trimming took off 1 base at V and 0 bases at J, with 16 bases between the two ends. CDR3 size: 17 residues. Germline CDR1 LGHNA, CDR2 YNFKEQ. DNA of the CDR3: TGTGCCAGCAGCCAAGGAGAACGGGACTGGCGCTCCTACGAGCAGTACTTC. It codes for CASSQGERDWRSYEQYF.